The 19 T cell receptor beta chains below come from one sample, sequenced in a study of T-cell reconstitution after alpha-beta-depleted transplantation in children. For TCRbeta, the library was prepared with unique molecular identifiers. TCRdb called the PCR reads again in MiXCR, with one record for every CDR3 protein. The sample contains around 370,000 distinct CDR3 sequences, about 9.3% of which appear only once. The sequencing used PBMCs from the stem cell graft donor, collected from the stem cell graft. These receptors were taken from a human donor who donated a stem cell graft to a child with acute lymphoblastic leukemia.

This clonotype was seen many times. The CDR3 region is CASSYGQNTEAFF. For the CDR3, the DNA is TGTGCCAGCAGTTACGGACAGAACACTGAAGCTTTCTTT. The chain employs TRBV6-5 and TRBJ1-1; D perhaps matches TRBD1 (5 bases). CDR3 length: 13 residues. Trimming took 2 bases from V and 1 from J, leaving 5 bases between them. CDR1 MNHEY and CDR2 SVGAGI come from the germline V gene.

J is TRBJ2-1 and V is TRBV18; D possibly matches TRBD1 or TRBD2 (5 bases each). This CDR3 contains 15 residues. Deletions cut 3 bases from V and 1 base from J, with 10 bases between. CDR1 and CDR2 (germline): KGHSH, LQKENI. CDR3 DNA sequence: TGTGCCAGCTCACCCGGGGCAGTTTCCTACAATGAGCAGTTCTTC. As protein: CASSPGAVSYNEQFF.

This clonotype was picked up many times. This chain uses TRBV7-2 with TRBJ2-7; TRBD2 matches 8 bases. In germline, CDR1 is SGHTA, CDR2 FQGNSA. CDR3 length: 14 amino acids. V lost 8 bases and J lost 3; bases outside the gene matches: 9. This CDR3 reads CASAVRAGVYEQYF. In nucleotides, the CDR3 is TGTGCCAGCGCGGTCAGAGCGGGAGTCTACGAGCAGTACTTC.

The chain joins TRBV9 to TRBJ2-1; a weak D match, TRBD2 (6 bases). Germline CDR1 SGDLS, CDR2 YYNGEE. With 0 bases removed from V and 3 bases from J, the gap between germline ends came to 19 bases. The CDR3 is made up of 18 amino acids. In nucleotides, the CDR3 is TGTGCCAGCAGCGTAGAGGGCGAGGCGGGAAGCCTCTACAATGAGCAGTTCTTC. Encoded protein: CASSVEGEAGSLYNEQFF.

Only a few counts were recorded for this clonotype. The CDR3 bases are TGTGCCAGCACCCCGGGGGGACATGGCTACACCTTC. Protein product: CASTPGGHGYTF. The rearrangement uses TRBV6-5 and TRBJ1-2; D possibly corresponds to TRBD1 (5 bases). CDR1 MNHEY and CDR2 SVGAGI come from the germline V gene. This CDR3 spans 12 amino acids. Trimming cost V 7 bases and J 6 bases, with 12 bases left between them.

The V gene is TRBV18, the J gene TRBJ2-7; TRBD1 is a possible D gene (5 bases). Looked up from germline, CDR1 is KGHSH and CDR2 is LQKENI. Trimming removed 1 base at V and 4 bases at J, with 11 bases between. The CDR3 extends over 14 amino acids. The CDR3: CASSPQRKGYEQYF. The CDR3 DNA is TGTGCCAGCTCACCACAAAGGAAGGGGTACGAGCAGTACTTC.

V gene TRBV5-1 combines with J gene TRBJ2-1; possibly TRBD2 for D (5 bases). Germline values: CDR1 SGHRS, CDR2 YFSETQ. CDR3 size: 15 residues. The V gene lost 3 bases and the J gene lost 2 bases, with 12 bases spanning the gap. CDR3 protein: CASSSIQLAYNEQFF. CDR3 bases: TGCGCCAGCAGCTCAATCCAACTAGCCTACAATGAGCAGTTCTTC.

The V call is TRBV6-5, the J call TRBJ2-5; 7 bases line up with TRBD1. The germline CDR1 and CDR2 sequences are MNHEY and SVGAGI. CDR3 length equals 12 residues. V trimming: 6 bases; J trimming: 8 bases; junction bases outside the gene matches: 6. Here the CDR3 DNA reads TGTGCCAGCAGCCCTGACAGGGCCACCCAGTACTTC. Translating gives CASSPDRATQYF.

The chain employs TRBV28 and TRBJ1-2, with a weak D call TRBD1 (5 bases). Germline-derived CDR1 and CDR2 are MDHEN and SYDVKM. This CDR3 has 14 amino acids. Trimming stripped 6 bases from V and 4 bases from J, with 15 bases between. CDR3 sequence reads: CASRGAGTLYGYTF. The CDR3 bases are TGTGCCAGCAGGGGAGCCGGGACGCTCTATGGCTACACCTTC.

This clonotype turned up a few times. The genes are TRBV10-3 and TRBJ2-1; maybe TRBD2 (7 bases). CDR1 and CDR2 from the germline V gene are ENHRY and SYGVKD. This CDR3 has 14 residues. The ends were cut back, 10 bases at V and 0 bases at J, with 13 bases in the middle. The CDR3 DNA follows: TGTGCCAGGGGGGGACACCACTCCTACAATGAGCAGTTCTTC. Translating it yields CARGGHHSYNEQFF.

The chain carries TRBV9 and TRBJ1-1, with a weak D call TRBD1 (6 bases). The CDR3 contains 14 residues. V lost 0 bases, J lost 4 bases, and 10 bases lay in between. Germline CDR1 SGDLS, CDR2 YYNGEE. CDR3 protein: CASSVGQGSTEAFF. CDR3 nucleotides: TGTGCCAGCAGCGTAGGTCAGGGGAGCACTGAAGCTTTCTTT. Full variable domain (outside the CDR3, taken from reference TRBV9 and TRBJ1-1): DSGVTQTPKHLITATGQRVTLRCSPRSGDLSVYWYQQSLDQGLQFLIQYYNGEERAKGNILERFSAQQFPDLHSELNLSSLELGDSALYFCASSVGQGSTEAFFGQGTRLTVV.

About this clonotype: Since a much larger clone is just one base distant, this may be a read error. J is TRBJ2-2 and V is TRBV27, with 10 bases identical to TRBD1. The CDR3 covers 21 residues. V gave up 8 bases and J gave up 1 base; unmatched junction bases: 22. Germline lookup yields CDR1 MNHEY and CDR2 SMNVEV (reference sequence). CDR3 sequence (DNA): TGTGCCAGCGGCCTAGTTGGGACAGGGGCCTACCTCGGGAAGAACACCGGGGAGCTGTTTTTT. Translated: CASGLVGTGAYLGKNTGELFF.

V usage is TRBV19 and J usage is TRBJ2-1, with 7 bases matching TRBD2. Germline CDR1 and CDR2: LNHDA and SQIVND (reference sequence). The CDR3 covers 17 residues. V lost 3 bases to trimming and J lost 3 bases; unmatched junction nucleotides: 11. The CDR3 coding sequence is TGTGCCAGTAGTATGGGAGACTCCAGCGGGGTCTACAATGAGCAGTTCTTC. Translation gives CASSMGDSSGVYNEQFF. Variable domain in full (rest from reference TRBV19 and TRBJ2-1): DGGITQSPKYLFRKEGQNVTLSCEQNLNHDAMYWYRQDPGQGLRLIYYSQIVNDFQKGDIAEGYSVSREKKESFPLTVTSAQKNPTAFYLCASSMGDSSGVYNEQFFGPGTRLTVL.

This clonotype showed up just a few times. The chain links TRBV27 to TRBJ2-5; D possibly corresponds to TRBD1 (6 bases). The CDR3 runs to 15 residues. Germline CDR1 and CDR2: MNHEY and SMNVEV (reference sequence). V lost 5 bases to trimming and J lost 5 bases, with 18 bases between them. The CDR3 loop is CASSPTTGSQETQYF. The CDR3 DNA follows: TGTGCCAGCAGTCCCACTACAGGGTCCCAGGAGACCCAGTACTTC.

V usage is TRBV20-1 and J usage is TRBJ2-1; 12 bases align to TRBD2. The germline V gene has CDR1 DFQATT and CDR2 SNEGSKA (reference sequence). The CDR3 loop spans 18 amino acids. V trimming: 6 bases; J trimming: 1 base; junction bases outside the gene matches: 13. CDR3 sequence (DNA): TGCAGTGCCCTTCTCGCGGGGCTAGCGGGGGGGTCCTACAATGAGCAGTTCTTC. Protein product: CSALLAGLAGGSYNEQFF.

This clonotype was recorded a few times. The J gene is TRBJ1-1, the V gene TRBV12-3 or TRBV12-4; weak D call: TRBD1 (6 bases). The CDR3 runs 15 residues. Trimming took off 5 bases at V and 1 base at J, with 14 bases between the two ends. The DNA for the CDR3 is TGTGCCAGCAGTCAGCGAACAGGGTGGAACACTGAAGCTTTCTTT. It specifies CASSQRTGWNTEAFF.

This clonotype has just a few counts. The gene calls are TRBV3-1 and TRBJ2-3; D is uncertain. Germline lookup yields CDR1 LGHDT and CDR2 YNNKEL (reference sequence). The germline V and J ends were trimmed by 0 bases and 0 bases, with 7 bases remaining between them. The length of the CDR3 is 15 residues. The CDR3 here is CASSQEHYSTDTQYF. The CDR3 nucleotides are TGTGCCAGCAGCCAAGAGCATTATAGCACAGATACGCAGTATTTT.

The CDR3 is CASRPDRANEQFF. The CDR3 DNA reads TGTGCCAGCAGACCCGACAGGGCTAATGAGCAGTTCTTC. The V gene is TRBV27, the J gene TRBJ2-1; 7 bases agree with TRBD1. The length of the CDR3 is 13 residues. V trimming: 6 bases; J trimming: 7 bases; junction bases outside the gene matches: 6. Germline lookup yields CDR1 MNHEY and CDR2 SMNVEV (reference sequence).

This clonotype appeared many times. The chain employs TRBV5-1 and TRBJ1-4; 7 bases line up with TRBD1. The CDR3 is made up of 15 amino acids. V shed 4 bases and J 6 bases; nucleotides not matched to a gene: 9. Germline CDR1 reads SGHRS; CDR2 reads YFSETQ. CDR3 bases: TGCGCCAGCAGCGCATCTGGGACAGCGGATGAAAAACTGTTTTTT. This codes for CASSASGTADEKLFF.